Listed below are T cell receptor beta chains from one sample, sequenced in a study of cytomegalovirus exposure and HLA in healthy donors. Here immunoSEQ multiplex PCR was the method, and the copy in TCRdb shows in-frame clones only, minus some. Here the sample spans some 87,000 clones, around 80% being singletons. Sample: PBMCs. The receptors come from a man younger than 40 in good health and CMV-seronegative. Each CDR3 is given with its conserved first and last residue. A D gene is named only where the DNA matches it firmly.

V gene	D gene	J gene	CDR3 protein
TRBV30	TRBD1	TRBJ1-2	CAWTRPGQGAYGYTF
TRBV4-1	TRBD1	TRBJ1-5	CASTPTGTGGYQPQHF
TRBV7-9	NA	TRBJ1-5	CASSFQGLNQPQHF
TRBV7-3	NA	TRBJ2-1	CASSLTVPESSHEQFF
TRBV7-9	TRBD1	TRBJ1-2	CASSRTGLDYGYTF
TRBV19	NA	TRBJ1-3	CASSIVLGNTIYF
TRBV7-9	NA	TRBJ1-5	CASSPDSGNQPQHF
TRBV2	TRBD2	TRBJ2-3	CASRSPGLAGTDTQYF
TRBV7-3	TRBD1	TRBJ1-1	CASSPTGGNTEAFF
TRBV5-4	TRBD1	TRBJ1-1	CASRYGQGYTEAFF
TRBV21-1	NA	TRBJ1-1	CASSPTQERTTEAFF
TRBV5-4	NA	TRBJ1-6	CASSLDYLRDSPLHF
TRBV5-5	NA	TRBJ1-5	CASSLDNMSNQPQHF
TRBV2	TRBD1	TRBJ2-2	CASREGGFGNTGELFF
TRBV9	TRBD1	TRBJ2-1	CASSVRTGLNEQFF
TRBV9	NA	TRBJ1-2	CASRGGVGGYTF
TRBV2	TRBD1	TRBJ1-2	CASCRDRDYGYTF
TRBV19	NA	TRBJ1-6	CASSLGRGDNSPLHF
TRBV15	TRBD1	TRBJ1-1	CATSRVQGRGGTEAFF
TRBV11-3	NA	TRBJ2-7	CASSLDRDEQYF
TRBV7-2	NA	TRBJ1-5	CASSLYRDGNQPQHF
TRBV11-3	NA	TRBJ2-7	CASSMDSYEQYF